This entry features one TCR beta chain sequence. Its antigen is not identified. V was shortened by 5 bases and J by 4 bases, with 10 bases between the two germline ends. Germline CDR1 reads SGHRS; CDR2 reads YFSETQ. CDR3 length equals 13 residues. Sequencing used immunoSEQ multiplex PCR; TCRdb keeps in-frame clones, though not all of them. The sample comprises 150,000 to 200,000 clones, 85% to 95% of which are singletons, and 3.9% rests with the top ten. The data belong to a study of T cell responses to AZD1222 COVID-19 vaccine. Findings and caveats of the study: Repertoires were collected only later (after the peak T cell response had occurred). Just a handful of people given AZD1222 tested seropositive at baseline. Donors were largely white British and mainly female; clonal diversity was possibly underestimated.

The sequence was obtained from an adult in good health. Material: peripheral blood, obtained on day 0 of AZD1222 vaccination. The chain has TRBV5-1 and TRBJ2-1, with TRBD1 as a possible D gene (5 bases). CDR3 residues: CASSIGQYNEQFF. The CDR3, as DNA: TGCGCCAGCAGTATTGGACAATACAATGAGCAGTTCTTC.